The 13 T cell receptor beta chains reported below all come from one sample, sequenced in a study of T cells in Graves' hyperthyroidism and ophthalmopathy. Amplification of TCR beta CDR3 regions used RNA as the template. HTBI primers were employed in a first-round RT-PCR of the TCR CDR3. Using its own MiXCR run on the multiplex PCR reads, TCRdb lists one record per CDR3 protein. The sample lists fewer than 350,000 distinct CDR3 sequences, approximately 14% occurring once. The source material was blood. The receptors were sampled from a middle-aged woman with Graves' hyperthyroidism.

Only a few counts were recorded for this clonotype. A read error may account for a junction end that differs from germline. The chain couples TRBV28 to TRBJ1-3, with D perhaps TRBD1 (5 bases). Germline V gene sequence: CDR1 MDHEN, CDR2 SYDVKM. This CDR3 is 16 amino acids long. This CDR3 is CASSHGTAGSGNTTYF. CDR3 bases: TGTGCCAGCAGTCACGGGACGGCGGGCTCTGGAAACACCACATATTTT. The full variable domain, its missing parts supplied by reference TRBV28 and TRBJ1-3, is DVKVTQSSRYLVKRTGEKVFLECVQDMDHENMFWYRQDPGLGLRLIYFSYDVKMKEKGDIPEGYSVSREKKERFSLILESASTNQTSMYLCASSHGTAGSGNTTYFGEGSWLTVV.

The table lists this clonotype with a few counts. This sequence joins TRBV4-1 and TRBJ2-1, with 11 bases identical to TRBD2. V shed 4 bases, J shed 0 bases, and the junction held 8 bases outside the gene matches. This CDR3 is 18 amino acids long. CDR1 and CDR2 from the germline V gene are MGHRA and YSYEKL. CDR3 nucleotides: TGCGCCAGCAGCCGACTAGCGGGAAGCTCCTCCTCCTACAATGAGCAGTTCTTC. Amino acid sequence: CASSRLAGSSSSYNEQFF.

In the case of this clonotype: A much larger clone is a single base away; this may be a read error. DNA of the CDR3: TGTGCCAGCGGGCGACAGGGGGCTTTAGATACGCAGTATTTT. Translation gives CASGRQGALDTQYF. The chain combines TRBV11-2 with TRBJ2-3; TRBD1 matches at 10 bases. This CDR3 comprises 14 residues. Germline lookup yields CDR1 SGHAT and CDR2 FQNNGV. V was pared by 8 bases and J by 5 bases, with 7 bases of the junction left unmatched.

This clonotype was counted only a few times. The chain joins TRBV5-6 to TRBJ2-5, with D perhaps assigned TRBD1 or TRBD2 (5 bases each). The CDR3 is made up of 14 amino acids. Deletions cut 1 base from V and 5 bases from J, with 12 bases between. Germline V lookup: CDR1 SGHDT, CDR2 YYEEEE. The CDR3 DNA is TGTGCCAGCAGCTTGCGCTGGGACGGGGAGACCCAGTACTTC. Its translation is CASSLRWDGETQYF.

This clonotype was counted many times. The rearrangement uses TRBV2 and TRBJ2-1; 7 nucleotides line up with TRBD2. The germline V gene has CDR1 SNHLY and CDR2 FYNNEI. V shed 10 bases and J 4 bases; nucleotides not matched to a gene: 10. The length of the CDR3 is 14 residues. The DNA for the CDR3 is TGTGCCACGGGGAACCCGGGACTATACAATGAGCAGTTCTTC. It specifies CATGNPGLYNEQFF.

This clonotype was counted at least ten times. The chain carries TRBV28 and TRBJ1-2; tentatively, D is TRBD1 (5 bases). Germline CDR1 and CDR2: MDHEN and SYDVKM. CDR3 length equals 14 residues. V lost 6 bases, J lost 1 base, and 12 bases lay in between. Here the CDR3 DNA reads TGTGCCAGCAGCCAGGGATACGATAACTATGGCTACACCTTC. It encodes CASSQGYDNYGYTF.

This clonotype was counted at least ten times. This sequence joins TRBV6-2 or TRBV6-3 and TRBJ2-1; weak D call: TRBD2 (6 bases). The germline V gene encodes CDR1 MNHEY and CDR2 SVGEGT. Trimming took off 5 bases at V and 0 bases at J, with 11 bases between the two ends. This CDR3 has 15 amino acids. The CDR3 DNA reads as TGTGCCAGCAGTGGCGGGGTCTTCTCCTACAATGAGCAGTTCTTC. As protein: CASSGGVFSYNEQFF.

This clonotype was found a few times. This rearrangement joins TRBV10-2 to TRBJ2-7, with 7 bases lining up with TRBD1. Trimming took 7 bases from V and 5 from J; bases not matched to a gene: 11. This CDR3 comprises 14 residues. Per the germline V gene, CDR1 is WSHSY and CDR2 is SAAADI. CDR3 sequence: CASNIDRAYHEQYF. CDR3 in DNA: TGCGCCAGCAACATTGACAGGGCTTACCACGAGCAGTACTTC.

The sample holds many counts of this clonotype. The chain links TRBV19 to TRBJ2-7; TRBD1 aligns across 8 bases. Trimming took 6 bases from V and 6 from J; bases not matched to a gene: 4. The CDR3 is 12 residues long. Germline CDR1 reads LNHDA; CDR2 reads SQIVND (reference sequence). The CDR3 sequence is CASSSGQGEQYF. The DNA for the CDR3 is TGTGCCAGTAGCTCCGGACAGGGCGAGCAGTACTTC.

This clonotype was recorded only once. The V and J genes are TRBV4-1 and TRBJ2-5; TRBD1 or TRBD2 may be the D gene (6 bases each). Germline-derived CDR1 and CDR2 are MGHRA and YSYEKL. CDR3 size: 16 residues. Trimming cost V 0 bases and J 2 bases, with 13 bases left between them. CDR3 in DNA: TGCGCCAGCAGCCAAGAGCGGGACACCTTACAAGAGACCCAGTACTTC. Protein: CASSQERDTLQETQYF.

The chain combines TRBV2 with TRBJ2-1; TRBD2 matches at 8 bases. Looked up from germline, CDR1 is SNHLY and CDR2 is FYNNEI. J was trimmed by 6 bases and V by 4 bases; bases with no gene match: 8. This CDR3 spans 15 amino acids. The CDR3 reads CASSVPGTRGNEQFF. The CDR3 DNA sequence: TGTGCCAGCAGTGTCCCCGGGACTAGAGGCAATGAGCAGTTCTTC. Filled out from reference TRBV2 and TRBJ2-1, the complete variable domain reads EPEVTQTPSHQVTQMGQEVILRCVPISNHLYFYWYRQILGQKVEFLVSFYNNEISEKSEIFDDQFSVERPDGSNFTLKIRSTKLEDSAMYFCASSVPGTRGNEQFFGPGTRLTVL.

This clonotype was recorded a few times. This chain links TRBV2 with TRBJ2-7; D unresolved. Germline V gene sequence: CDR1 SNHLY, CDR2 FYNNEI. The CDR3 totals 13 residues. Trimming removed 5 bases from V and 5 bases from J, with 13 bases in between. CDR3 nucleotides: TGTGCCAGCAGTTACTTTAGCAGCGACGAGCAGTACTTC. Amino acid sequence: CASSYFSSDEQYF.

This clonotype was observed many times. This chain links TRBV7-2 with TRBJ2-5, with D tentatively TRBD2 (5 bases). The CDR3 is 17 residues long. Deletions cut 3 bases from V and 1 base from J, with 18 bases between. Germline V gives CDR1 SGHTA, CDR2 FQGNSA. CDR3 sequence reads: CASSLYPFGSGQETQYF. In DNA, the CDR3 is TGTGCCAGCAGCTTGTACCCCTTTGGAAGCGGCCAAGAGACCCAGTACTTC.